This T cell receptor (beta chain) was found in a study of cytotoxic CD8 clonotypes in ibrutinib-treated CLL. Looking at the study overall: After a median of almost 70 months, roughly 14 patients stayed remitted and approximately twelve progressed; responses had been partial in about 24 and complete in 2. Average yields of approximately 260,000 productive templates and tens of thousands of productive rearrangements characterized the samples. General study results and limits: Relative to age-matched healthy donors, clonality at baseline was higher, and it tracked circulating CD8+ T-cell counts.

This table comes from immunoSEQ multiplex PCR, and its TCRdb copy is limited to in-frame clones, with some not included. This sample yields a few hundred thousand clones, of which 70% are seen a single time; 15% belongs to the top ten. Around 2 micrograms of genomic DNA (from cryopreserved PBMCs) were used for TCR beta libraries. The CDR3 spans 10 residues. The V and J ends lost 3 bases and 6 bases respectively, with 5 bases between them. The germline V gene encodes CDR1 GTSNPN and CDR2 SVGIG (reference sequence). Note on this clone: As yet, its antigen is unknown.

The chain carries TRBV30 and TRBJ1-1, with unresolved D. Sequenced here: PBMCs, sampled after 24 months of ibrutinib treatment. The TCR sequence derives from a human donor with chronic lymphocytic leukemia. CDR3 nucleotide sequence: TGTGCCTGGAGGGTGTCTGAAGCTTTCTTT. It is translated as CAWRVSEAFF. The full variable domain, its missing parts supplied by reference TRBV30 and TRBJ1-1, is SQTIHQWPATLVQPVGSPLSLECTVEGTSNPNLYWYRQAAGRGLQLLFYSVGIGQISSEVPQNLSASRPQDRQFILSSKKLLLSDSGFYLCAWRVSEAFFGQGTRLTVV.